This entry concerns a single T cell receptor beta chain. This sample is part of a study of blood T cell repertoires in COVID-19. The overall study: COVID-19 samples, acute and convalescent, were from the United States, Italy and Spain. PBMCs, B-cell-depleted T cells, or T cells provided the cDNA or gDNA that made up the material.

Sequencing used immunoSEQ multiplex PCR; TCRdb keeps in-frame clones, though not all of them. The sample has a few hundred thousand clones, 75% to 90% seen once. This CDR3 has 14 residues. V lost 4 bases and J lost 3; bases outside the gene matches: 7. The germline V gene has CDR1 SGHRS and CDR2 YFSETQ. The V and J genes are TRBV5-1 and TRBJ2-7; 7 bases fit TRBD2. Sequencing was carried out using peripheral blood. The TCR sequence derives from a woman aged 25 to 45 who had recovered from COVID-19. This CDR3 is CASSADGGNYEQYF. Written as DNA, the CDR3 is TGCGCCAGCAGCGCAGACGGGGGGAACTACGAGCAGTACTTC.